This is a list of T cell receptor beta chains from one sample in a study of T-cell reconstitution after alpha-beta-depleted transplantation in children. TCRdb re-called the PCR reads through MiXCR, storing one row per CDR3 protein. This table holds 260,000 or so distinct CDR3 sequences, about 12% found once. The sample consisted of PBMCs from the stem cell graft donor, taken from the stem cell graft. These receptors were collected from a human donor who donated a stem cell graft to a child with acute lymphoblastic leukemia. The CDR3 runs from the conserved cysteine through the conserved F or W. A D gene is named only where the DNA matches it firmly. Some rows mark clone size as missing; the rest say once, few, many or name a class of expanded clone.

DNA: TGTGCCAGCAGCCAAGTTGCCCCTCCGTCCTACAATGAGCAGTTCTTC; CDR3: CASSQVAPPSYNEQFF; V: TRBV4-2; length: 16; D: .; size: many; J: TRBJ2-1
DNA: TGTGCCAGCAGCCCTGGACCTACCGATTCCGAGCAGTACTTC; CDR3: CASSPGPTDSEQYF; V: TRBV7-2; length: 14; D: .; size: many; J: TRBJ2-7
DNA: TGTGCCTCCTGCCTCAGAGACACGGAAGGCTACACCTTC; CDR3: CASCLRDTEGYTF; V: TRBV3-1; length: 13; D: .; size: once; J: TRBJ1-2
DNA: TGTGCCAGCAGCTCGGAGTCCATCTCACCCCTCCACTTT; CDR3: CASSSESISPLHF; V: TRBV7-2; length: 13; D: .; size: many; J: TRBJ1-6
DNA: TGCAGTGCTAGTCCACGGGGGTATAGGTACAATGAGCAGTTCTTC; CDR3: CSASPRGYRYNEQFF; V: TRBV20-1; length: 15; D: .; size: .; J: TRBJ2-1
DNA: TGTGCCAGCAGCCGTCAGGGGGCAGGAACTGAAGCTTTCTTT; CDR3: CASSRQGAGTEAFF; V: TRBV11-2; length: 14; D: TRBD1; size: many; J: TRBJ1-1
DNA: TGTGCCAGCAAGGCCTCTCTAGGGGCCGGCTATGGCTACACCTTC; CDR3: CASKASLGAGYGYTF; V: TRBV27; length: 15; D: .; size: many; J: TRBJ1-2
DNA: TGTGCCAGCACGCCAACCGGGACTACAGGAGAGACCCAGTACTTC; CDR3: CASTPTGTTGETQYF; V: TRBV7-2; length: 15; D: TRBD2; size: many; J: TRBJ2-5
DNA: TGTGCCATCAGTGGGTCCTCCTACGAGCAGTACTTC; CDR3: CAISGSSYEQYF; V: TRBV10-3; length: 12; D: .; size: many; J: TRBJ2-7
DNA: TGCGCCAGCGCCGTCCCCACGGGAAGGGGAGACGAGCAGTACTTC; CDR3: CASAVPTGRGDEQYF; V: TRBV5-1; length: 15; D: .; size: many; J: TRBJ2-7
DNA: TGCAGCGTTGCATGGGTTGGGGATGGCTACACCTTC; CDR3: CSVAWVGDGYTF; V: TRBV29-1; length: 12; D: .; size: .; J: TRBJ1-2
DNA: TGTGCCAGCAGCTTAGTCTCCCAGGTCAACAGTGGCTATGGCTACACCTTC; CDR3: CASSLVSQVNSGYGYTF; V: TRBV7-2; length: 17; D: .; size: many; J: TRBJ1-2
DNA: TGTGCCAGCAGCGCACTAGCGGGGGCCCTTAGCACAGATACGCAGTATTTT; CDR3: CASSALAGALSTDTQYF; V: TRBV6-1; length: 17; D: TRBD2; size: many; J: TRBJ2-3
DNA: TGTGCCAGCAGCTCCATCTGGGGGGCGTATGAGACCCAGTACTTC; CDR3: CASSSIWGAYETQYF; V: TRBV7-2; length: 15; D: .; size: many; J: TRBJ2-5
DNA: TGCAGCGGTCGGCCAGGACCGGGGTACGAGCAGTACTTC; CDR3: CSGRPGPGYEQYF; V: TRBV20-1; length: 13; D: .; size: few; J: TRBJ2-7